This T cell receptor beta chain was documented in a study of STAT5B mutations in CD4+ large granular lymphocyte leukemia (dated by TCRdb to about 2022). About the full investigation: Among the healthy controls, the CDR3 'QG' motif was associated with a particular HLA allele. Flow cytometry on FACSCanto II or FACSVerse showed that the purified fractions were more than 95% pure among lymphocytes. The study compared the TCRbeta repertoires of patients with CD4+ T-cell large granular lymphocyte leukemia against those of healthy blood donors. What the study reported, not specific to this receptor: Each patient's main leukemic clonotypes were private, but less than 30% of these clonotypes showed up at low frequency in the non-leukemic repertoires of other patients. The data were not HLA-matched, and the higher clonality in CD4+ T-LGLL than in CD8+ T-LGLL could be due to the relatively small sample size. Greater clonality appeared to be present in CD4-sorted patient repertoires than in healthy CD4+ repertoires, and the difference was retained after the putative leukemic clones were removed. TRBV06-family usage was enriched among the top patient clones (8/27) compared with healthy controls (2/35).

CDR1 is given as SGHRS and CDR2 as YFSETQ, both from the germline V gene. The CDR3 goes from the cysteine to the phenylalanine over 16 residues. Here the CDR3 DNA is all that survives: 48 bases in frame from base 1. V lost 0 bases and J lost 2 bases, and the count of bases not matched to a germline gene is 3. To note about this clone: Its antigen target is currently unknown. It has no much larger one-base neighbor in the sample; base qualities were not kept.

Healthy controls were 37 blood donors whose buffy coats came from the Finnish Red Cross blood service. All TCR-sequenced material derived from peripheral blood: patient blood samples and healthy donor buffy coats. Peripheral blood mononuclear cells were isolated by Ficoll-Hypaque gradient centrifugation. CD4+ cells were magnetically purified from the buffy coats of healthy controls. The Gentra Puregene Cell and Tissue kit was used to extract genomic DNA, and a Qubit 2.0 fluorometer was used to measure the amount of genomic DNA. The immunoSEQ assay at survey resolution was applied to genomic DNA for sequencing of TCRbeta rearrangements. As for how the authors treated the data: A lowest detectable productive clonotype frequency of 2.59 x 10-5 was observed in the TCR sequencing data. Analyses included only productive TCRbeta rearrangements, meaning complete and in-frame sequences. Sample clonality was computed as Simpson clonality in the immunoSEQ Analyzer version 3.0. Clones were binned by frequency as very rare, small, medium, large (1-20%) or hyperexpanded (>20%). Generation probabilities were estimated with OLGA 1.2.3, V-gene circos plots were made with VDJtools, specificities were searched in VDJdb, and CDR3 motifs were identified with GLIPH. The source is immuneACCESS, and TCRdb retained only in-frame sequences with V and J called. Part of the clones is not carried over; for the studies checked, unresolved V genes explain less than half of this, and the remainder is unexplained. D and trimming were read from the DNA, whereas the V and J calls and clone size are those reported in that table. This sample holds approximately 32,000 clones; around 88% were observed only once. The ten largest clones capture approximately 0.97% of the sample.

This TCR was recovered from a human donor in good health. The chain uses TRBV5-1 and TRBJ2-2; the central 8 bases match TRBD2. Specimen: CD4+ T cells from blood buffy coats. The nucleotide sequence reads as follows: TGCGCCAGCAGCTTGGGTAGGACTAGCAACACCGGGGAGCTGTTTTTT. This gives the protein CASSLGRTSNTGELFF.